The 25 T cell receptor beta chains below were found in one sample sequenced in a study of tumor T cells in aggressive B-cell lymphoma. This table comes from immunoSEQ multiplex PCR, and its TCRdb copy is limited to in-frame clones, with some not included. The profile shows around 2,200 clones, 87% of them singletons. The specimen sequenced was tumor tissue. These receptors were obtained from an adult with diffuse large B cell lymphoma.

The chain employs TRBV13 and TRBJ1-2; 7 positions agree with TRBD1. CDR3 length equals 16 residues. The germline gives CDR1 PRHDT, CDR2 FYEKMQ (reference sequence). V lost 4 bases to trimming and J lost 5 bases; unmatched junction nucleotides: 13. The CDR3 sequence is CASSSYLEQGWYGYTF. Written as DNA, the CDR3 is TGTGCCAGCAGCTCCTACCTAGAACAGGGGTGGTATGGCTACACCTTC. The full variable domain, with the rest looked up from reference TRBV13 and TRBJ1-2, is AAGVIQSPRHLIKEKRETATLKCYPIPRHDTVYWYQQGPGQDPQFLISFYEKMQSDKGSIPDRFSAQQFSDYHSELNMSSLELGDSALYFCASSSYLEQGWYGYTFGSGTRLTVV.

CDR3 DNA: TGCGCCAGCAGCTTGGTCTGGCTCTCCACCTACGAGCAGTACTTC. It codes for CASSLVWLSTYEQYF. The chain employs TRBV5-1 and TRBJ2-7; D call uncertain. Between the trimmed V and J ends, which lost 0 bases and 2 bases, there was a span of 12 bases. Germline V CDR1 and CDR2: SGHRS, YFSETQ. This CDR3 has 15 residues.

The sample holds one count of this clone. This chain connects TRBV5-6 to TRBJ1-5; D is ambiguous. The CDR3 totals 17 residues. Germline lookup yields CDR1 SGHDT and CDR2 YYEEEE. V dropped 1 base and J dropped 0 bases, with 14 bases sitting between them. The CDR3 DNA reads TGTGCCAGCAGCTTGTTCCGGGGTCCGAATAGCAATCAGCCCCAGCATTTT. Protein product: CASSLFRGPNSNQPQHF.

The table lists this clone with a few counts. This chain uses TRBV27 with TRBJ2-1; weak D call: TRBD2 (7 bases). The CDR3 has 13 residues. Trimming cost V 6 bases and J 7 bases, with 13 bases left between them. Per germline, CDR1 MNHEY and CDR2 SMNVEV (reference sequence). CDR3 amino acids: CASSWGGQNEQFF. The CDR3 nucleotides are TGTGCCAGCAGCTGGGGGGGGCAAAATGAGCAGTTCTTC.

CDR3 sequence reads: CASSIGRGLEAFF. The CDR3 bases are TGTGCCAGTAGTATCGGTAGGGGCCTTGAAGCTTTCTTT. This sequence joins TRBV19 and TRBJ1-1; weak D call: TRBD1 (5 bases). CDR1 and CDR2 (germline): LNHDA, SQIVND (reference sequence). This CDR3 is built from 13 residues. Trimming removed 3 bases from V and 7 bases from J, with 12 bases in between.

The CDR3 nucleotides read TGCGCCAGCAGTCGCGGGACCTCCACCTACGAGCAGTACTTC. This encodes CASSRGTSTYEQYF. The gene calls are TRBV23-1 and TRBJ2-7; D is perhaps TRBD2 (6 bases). TRBV23-1 belongs to the ORF category, with a function that is uncertain. This CDR3 is built from 14 residues. V lost 4 bases, J lost 2 bases, and 12 bases lay in between.

The V and J genes are TRBV5-4 and TRBJ2-7; 8 positions match TRBD1. The germline V gene encodes CDR1 SGHNT and CDR2 YYREEE (reference sequence). The CDR3 contains 13 residues. V shed 7 bases and J 5 bases; nucleotides not matched to a gene: 8. CDR3 loop: CASGRTGSDEQYF. CDR3 DNA sequence: TGTGCCAGCGGAAGGACAGGGAGCGACGAGCAGTACTTC.

The chain links TRBV19 to TRBJ2-3; D gene ambiguous. The V and J ends lost 7 bases and 0 bases respectively, with 11 bases between them. CDR1 is LNHDA, CDR2 SQIVND, per germline (reference sequence). This CDR3 contains 14 residues. This CDR3 is CASTSTASTDTQYF. The DNA for the CDR3 is TGTGCCAGTACCTCGACTGCGAGCACAGATACGCAGTATTTT.

This chain links TRBV7-3 with TRBJ2-3; 9 nucleotides agree with TRBD2. Trimming cost V 2 bases and J 0 bases; bases outside gene matches: 3. Germline CDR1 is SGHTA and CDR2 is FQGTGA. This CDR3 is built from 16 residues. This chain's CDR3 is CASSLSAGGSTDTQYF. CDR3 DNA sequence: TGTGCCAGCAGCTTATCGGCGGGGGGGAGCACAGATACGCAGTATTTT.

This chain joins TRBV5-4 and TRBJ1-5; TRBD1 agrees at 8 bases. Germline V gene lookup returns CDR1 SGHNT and CDR2 YYREEE (reference sequence). The CDR3 loop spans 15 amino acids. The V segment lost 6 bases and the J segment 2 bases; nucleotides outside the gene matches: 7. The CDR3 spells CASNKGQDRNQPQHF. DNA for the CDR3: TGTGCCAGCAACAAGGGACAGGACCGCAATCAGCCCCAGCATTTT. Supplemented by reference TRBV5-4 and TRBJ1-5, the full variable domain reads ETGVTQSPTHLIKTRGQQVTLRCSSQSGHNTVSWYQQALGQGPQFIFQYYREEENGRGNFPPRFSGLQFPNYSSELNVNALELDDSALYLCASNKGQDRNQPQHFGDGTRLSIL.

V and J are TRBV9 and TRBJ2-5, with D unclear. Trimming left V 0 bases short and J 0 bases short, with 12 bases between. Germline CDR1 is SGDLS and CDR2 is YYNGEE. This CDR3 is built from 16 residues. The CDR3 sequence: CASSVAPVANQETQYF. The CDR3 DNA sequence: TGTGCCAGCAGCGTAGCTCCGGTAGCCAACCAAGAGACCCAGTACTTC.

This chain uses TRBV4-2 with TRBJ1-1, with D hard to call. V lost 3 bases and J 0 bases, leaving 8 bases between the germline ends. Germline CDR1 reads LGHNA; CDR2 reads YNFKEQ. The CDR3 is made up of 14 amino acids. CDR3 region: CASSQSPMNTEAFF. The CDR3 DNA sequence: TGTGCCAGCAGCCAGTCCCCTATGAACACTGAAGCTTTCTTT.

The CDR3 nucleotides read TGTGCCAGCAGACCCTCAGGGGGGGGCTACACCTTC. It codes for CASRPSGGGYTF. The chain uses TRBV28 and TRBJ1-2; 7 positions match TRBD1. The CDR3 runs to 12 residues. The germline V gene encodes CDR1 MDHEN and CDR2 SYDVKM. V shed 6 bases and J 8 bases; nucleotides not matched to a gene: 6.

The V and J genes are TRBV5-5 and TRBJ1-3; 7 positions match TRBD1. Germline CDR1 and CDR2: SGHKS and YYEKEE (reference sequence). This CDR3 contains 14 residues. After removal of 2 bases from V and 4 bases from J, the junction contained 3 bases not matched to a gene. CDR3 bases: TGTGCCAGCAGCTTTACAGGGGTGGGAAACACCATATATTTT. This translates into CASSFTGVGNTIYF.

The chain has TRBV6-5 and TRBJ1-2; no definite D call. CDR1 is MNHEY, CDR2 SVGAGI, per germline. Trimming took off 0 bases at V and 6 bases at J, with 11 bases between the two ends. This CDR3 region has 14 residues. The CDR3 here is CASSYSTPVDGYTF. DNA for the CDR3: TGTGCCAGCAGTTACTCGACACCGGTTGATGGCTACACCTTC.

J is TRBJ1-1 and V is TRBV27; D is perhaps TRBD1 (6 bases). Per the germline V gene, CDR1 is MNHEY and CDR2 is SMNVEV (reference sequence). CDR3 size: 13 residues. Deletions cut 5 bases from V and 4 bases from J, with 11 bases between. The CDR3, as DNA: TGTGCCAGCAGTAGGGGGGGGCCCACTGAAGCTTTCTTT. This encodes CASSRGGPTEAFF.

The chain uses TRBV27 and TRBJ2-7; 9 bases are a match to TRBD2. The CDR3 contains 15 residues. Germline V gene lookup returns CDR1 MNHEY and CDR2 SMNVEV (reference sequence). Trimming cost V 3 bases and J 1 base; bases outside gene matches: 4. CDR3 coding DNA: TGTGCCAGCAGTTTTGGGGCGGGAGGGTCCTACGAGCAGTACTTC. This encodes CASSFGAGGSYEQYF.

This rearrangement joins TRBV11-2 to TRBJ1-1; no firm D call. The CDR3 consists of 15 residues. V lost 0 bases to trimming and J lost 1 base, with 9 bases between them. Germline values: CDR1 SGHAT, CDR2 FQNNGV. The CDR3 DNA reads as TGTGCCAGCAGCTTAGACCCTTCCGGGAACACTGAAGCTTTCTTT. Translated: CASSLDPSGNTEAFF. Based on the CDR3 plus reference TRBV11-2 and TRBJ1-1, the full variable domain is EAGVAQSPRYKIIEKRQSVAFWCNPISGHATLYWYQQILGQGPKLLIQFQNNGVVDDSQLPKDRFSAERLKGVDSTLKIQPAKLEDSAVYLCASSLDPSGNTEAFFGQGTRLTVV.

The chain joins TRBV6-5 to TRBJ2-5; a possible D gene is TRBD2 (5 bases). The J call may be faulty, since TRBJ2-7 better matches the DNA end. The CDR3 covers 14 residues. Per germline, CDR1 MNHEY and CDR2 SVGAGI. The DNA of the CDR3 is TGTGCCAGCAGTCCTGCTGGAGGCGGGTACGAGCAGTACTTC. Its protein product is CASSPAGGGYEQYF.

The rearrangement links TRBV6-1 to TRBJ2-7; a weak D match, TRBD1 (8 bases). Per germline, CDR1 MNHNS and CDR2 SASEGT. This CDR3 spans 15 amino acids. Trimming took off 2 bases at V and 5 bases at J, with 16 bases between the two ends. This CDR3 reads CASSEINRGGDEQYF. The CDR3, as DNA: TGTGCCAGCAGTGAAATCAACAGGGGGGGCGACGAGCAGTACTTC.

This clone came up a few times. CDR3 bases: TGTGCGGAGCGGGAAGTTAATGAGCAGTTCTTC. This sequence encodes CAEREVNEQFF. J is TRBJ2-1 and V is TRBV7-9, with 7 bases that match TRBD2. The CDR3 is 11 amino acids. Germline V lookup: CDR1 SEHNR, CDR2 FQNEAQ (reference sequence).

The genes are TRBV11-3 and TRBJ2-1, with 11 nucleotides matching TRBD2. Germline CDR1 is SGHNT and CDR2 is YENEEA. The CDR3 consists of 15 residues. Losses at the gene ends were 5 bases for V and 6 bases for J; bases not matched to a gene: 6. The DNA for the CDR3 is TGTGCCAGCAGCCTGGGGACTAGCGGAATCAATGAGCAGTTCTTC. This gives the protein CASSLGTSGINEQFF.

This rearrangement joins TRBV28 to TRBJ1-5; D perhaps matches TRBD1 (5 bases). CDR1 is MDHEN and CDR2 is SYDVKM in the germline V gene. The CDR3 totals 14 residues. V lost 5 bases and J lost 0, with 8 bases in between. CDR3 nucleotide sequence: TGTGCCAGCAGTGACAGCTATAGCAATCAGCCCCAGCATTTT. This sequence encodes CASSDSYSNQPQHF. Full variable domain (rest looked up from reference TRBV28 and TRBJ1-5): DVKVTQSSRYLVKRTGEKVFLECVQDMDHENMFWYRQDPGLGLRLIYFSYDVKMKEKGDIPEGYSVSREKKERFSLILESASTNQTSMYLCASSDSYSNQPQHFGDGTRLSIL.

The V and J genes are TRBV18 and TRBJ1-1; D unresolved. The V gene lost 2 bases and the J gene lost 0 bases, with 7 bases spanning the gap. The CDR3 covers 14 residues. Germline CDR1 and CDR2: KGHSH and LQKENI. The CDR3: CASSPEALNTEAFF. The DNA of the CDR3 is TGTGCCAGCTCACCAGAGGCTTTGAACACTGAAGCTTTCTTT.

This clone came up a few times. The CDR3 sequence is CAWSATATGNTEAFF. The CDR3 coding sequence is TGTGCCTGGAGTGCCACTGCCACAGGCAACACTGAAGCTTTCTTT. The chain recombines TRBV30 with TRBJ1-1, with D possibly TRBD1 on 5 matching bases. This CDR3 is built from 15 residues. The ends were cut back, 1 base at V and 2 bases at J, with 14 bases in the middle. The germline V gene encodes CDR1 GTSNPN and CDR2 SVGIG (reference sequence).